A selection of T cell receptor beta chains follows, all from one sample in a study of blood T cell repertoires in COVID-19. Clones were read by immunoSEQ multiplex PCR, and TCRdb kept only the in-frame ones, dropping some. The sample yields tens of thousands of clones, 75% to 90% seen once. The sequenced sample was peripheral blood. The origin of the receptors is a man aged 45 to 65 with active or convalescent COVID-19. Each CDR3 is given with its conserved first and last residue. D genes are given only for firm matches. Rows give clone size only sometimes, using once, few, many, or a class for an expanded clone.

J | size | V | D | DNA | CDR3
TRBJ2-1 | . | TRBV2 | . | TGTGCCAGCAGTGTTTCGGTCGGGATGGGAAATGAGCAGTTCTTC | CASSVSVGMGNEQFF
TRBJ2-1 | . | TRBV19 | TRBD1 | TGTGCCAGTAGCAGGACAGGATATAATGAGCAGTTCTTC | CASSRTGYNEQFF
TRBJ2-7 | . | TRBV29-1 | TRBD1 | TGCAGCGTTGTAAGATTAAGCCCGGGCCGGCGGACAGGGTTTGTGTCCTACGAGCAGTACTTC | CSVVRLSPGRRTGFVSYEQYF
TRBJ2-7 | . | TRBV2 | . | TGTGCCAGCAGTGAGTCTCCTCCCCTCTACGAGCAGTACTTC | CASSESPPLYEQYF
TRBJ2-7 | . | TRBV11-2 | . | TGTGCCAGCAGCTTAGCCTCCGGGACTCAGGCCTACGAGCAGTACTTC | CASSLASGTQAYEQYF
TRBJ2-7 | . | TRBV6-5 | TRBD1 | TGTGCCAGCAGACGACCGGGACAGGGTGGCGAGCAGTACTTC | CASRRPGQGGEQYF
TRBJ1-2 | . | TRBV30 | . | TGTGCCTGGAGTGCGGGACATAACTATGGCTACACCTTC | CAWSAGHNYGYTF
TRBJ1-4 | few | TRBV10-3 | . | TGTGCCATCAGGGCAGGAGGGGATGAAAAACTGTTTTTT | CAIRAGGDEKLFF
TRBJ2-2 | . | TRBV24-1 | . | TGTGCCACCAGTGACGCCGACAGGAACACCGGGGAGCTGTTTTTT | CATSDADRNTGELFF
TRBJ1-1 | few | TRBV7-2 | . | TGTGCCAGCAGCCCATTAGGGGGTGACACTGAAGCTTTCTTT | CASSPLGGDTEAFF
TRBJ1-5 | . | TRBV6-5 | TRBD1 | TGTGCCAGCAGTTACGGCAGGGGGCGAGGGCAGCCCCAGCATTTT | CASSYGRGRGQPQHF
TRBJ2-3 | . | TRBV5-4 | . | TGTGCCAGCAGGTCTGTCTCCGCAGATACGCAGTATTTT | CASRSVSADTQYF
TRBJ2-5 | . | TRBV11-3 | . | TGTGCCAGCAGCCTCTTAACAGGCGAAATAGAGACCCAGTACTTC | CASSLLTGEIETQYF
TRBJ2-3 | . | TRBV7-2 | TRBD2 | TGTGCCAGCAGCTCGCCTAGCGGGGGATACACAGATACGCAGTATTTT | CASSSPSGGYTDTQYF
TRBJ2-7 | few | TRBV4-2 | TRBD2 | TGTGCCAGCAGCCAAGAGGAGCGGGAGGGCGAGCAGTACTTC | CASSQEEREGEQYF
TRBJ1-1 | . | TRBV10-1 | . | TGCGCCAGCAGTGAGTCAGGGGTGGGGTACACTGAAGCTTTCTTT | CASSESGVGYTEAFF
TRBJ2-6 | . | TRBV10-3 | TRBD1 | TGTGCCATCGGGACAGGGTATGATGGGGCCAACGTCCTGACTTTC | CAIGTGYDGANVLTF
TRBJ1-1 | . | TRBV25-1 | . | TGTGCCAGCAGTAACAGGGTGAGGACTGAAGCTTTCTTT | CASSNRVRTEAFF
TRBJ2-1 | . | TRBV5-1 | TRBD2 | TGCGCCAGCAGCGCGTCTAGCGGGGCATACAATGAGCAGTTCTTC | CASSASSGAYNEQFF
TRBJ1-4 | . | TRBV6-5 | TRBD1 | TGTGCCAGCAGTTACACCTGGGACAGTATCGGTGAAAAACTGTTTTTT | CASSYTWDSIGEKLFF
TRBJ1-2 | . | TRBV6-5 | . | TGTGCCAGCAGGCGCCCTACGAATGGCTACACCTTC | CASRRPTNGYTF
TRBJ2-2 | once | TRBV9 | TRBD2 | TGTGCCAGCAGCGTTAGCGGGAGTACCGGGGAGCTGTTTTTT | CASSVSGSTGELFF
TRBJ1-3 | . | TRBV19 | TRBD1 | TGTGCCAGTCGCAGGGGGTCTGGAAACACCATATATTTT | CASRRGSGNTIYF
TRBJ1-6 | . | TRBV6-5 | TRBD1 | TGTGCCAGCAGTAAGACAGGGTCCGATTCACCCCTCCACTTT | CASSKTGSDSPLHF
TRBJ2-3 | . | TRBV28 | . | TGTGCCAGCAGCCAAGCTAGCTACCCCTCAGATACGCAGTATTTT | CASSQASYPSDTQYF
TRBJ2-5 | . | TRBV7-2 | . | TGTGCCAGCAGCTTAGTCGCCGTTGGAGGGGCCCAGTACTTC | CASSLVAVGGAQYF
TRBJ2-3 | . | TRBV3-1/TRBV3-2 | TRBD2 | TGTGCCAGCAGCCAACCACTAGCGGGAGGCCGGGTGCAGTATTTT | CASSQPLAGGRVQYF
TRBJ1-4 | . | TRBV11-2 | TRBD1 | TGTGCCAGCAGCACTCAGGGGGCGTGGGATGAAAAACTGTTTTTT | CASSTQGAWDEKLFF
TRBJ2-5 | once | TRBV9 | . | TGTGCCAGCAGCGTAGGGTTGAGGACAAGCCTACAAGAGACCCAGTACTTC | CASSVGLRTSLQETQYF
TRBJ2-5 | . | TRBV6-1 | TRBD2 | TGTGCCAGCAGTGATGCTAGCGGGGGCTTCAGGGAGACCCAGTACTTC | CASSDASGGFRETQYF
TRBJ2-3 | . | TRBV25-1 | . | TGTGCCAGCAGTGATTTCAAGGGACACTTCACAGATACGCAGTATTTT | CASSDFKGHFTDTQYF
TRBJ1-3 | . | TRBV2 | TRBD1 | TGTGCCAGCAGAGACAGGGAAGCTGGAAACACCATATATTTT | CASRDREAGNTIYF
TRBJ2-3 | . | TRBV5-1 | TRBD2 | TGCGCCAGCAGCTTGGTGCGGGGGGCCTCTAACACAGATACGCAGTATTTT | CASSLVRGASNTDTQYF
TRBJ2-7 | medium-sized | TRBV2 | TRBD1 | TGTGCCAGCAGAGTCACAGGGGTCGAGCAGTACTTC | CASRVTGVEQYF
TRBJ2-7 | . | TRBV20-1 | . | TGCAGTGCTAGTCGTTCGGGCTACGAGCAGTACTTC | CSASRSGYEQYF
TRBJ1-1 | few | TRBV5-4 | . | TGTGCCAGCAGCTTGGAAGGGGTGAACACTGAAGCTTTCTTT | CASSLEGVNTEAFF
TRBJ1-3 | . | TRBV11-2 | TRBD1 | TGTGCCAGCAGCTCGGGACAGGGGGCGCGAGGAAACACCATATATTTT | CASSSGQGARGNTIYF
TRBJ2-5 | . | TRBV6-5 | . | TGTGCCAGCGGGCCTGGGAGGTCAATTGAGACCCAGTACTTC | CASGPGRSIETQYF
TRBJ2-1 | few | TRBV6-2/TRBV6-3 | . | TGTGCCAGCAGTTACTCGATTCTTTTAGCGAATGAGCAGTTCTTC | CASSYSILLANEQFF
TRBJ1-2 | . | TRBV5-6 | . | TGTGCCAGCAGCTTGGGTCAGGGCCTCAACTATGGCTACACCTTC | CASSLGQGLNYGYTF
TRBJ2-2 | . | TRBV29-1 | . | TGCAGCGTTTCCGCAGGACAGAACCTATTAACCGGGGAGCTGTTTTTT | CSVSAGQNLLTGELFF
TRBJ2-3 | . | TRBV10-3 | . | TGTGCCATCAGCCTAGCGACCTTAAATACGCAGTATTTT | CAISLATLNTQYF
TRBJ1-6 | . | TRBV27 | TRBD1 | TGTGCCAGCAGTTTGGCCCCCGGGACAGTGGTTTCGTATAATTCACCCCTCCACTTT | CASSLAPGTVVSYNSPLHF
TRBJ1-5 | . | TRBV7-8 | TRBD1 | TGTGCCAGCAGCAAGGACAGGGGGAGGGAGCCCCAGCATTTT | CASSKDRGREPQHF
TRBJ2-7 | . | TRBV7-7 | TRBD1 | TGTGCCAGCAGCTCCGTGGACAGGCCCTACGAGCAGTACTTC | CASSSVDRPYEQYF
TRBJ1-5 | . | TRBV28 | . | TGTGCCAGCAGTTCCACCTCGACAGATCAGCCCCAGCATTTT | CASSSTSTDQPQHF
TRBJ2-3 | . | TRBV3-1/TRBV3-2 | . | TGTGCCAGCAGCCAAGACCTCGCGGGAAATACGCAGTATTTT | CASSQDLAGNTQYF
TRBJ2-5 | . | TRBV29-1 | TRBD2 | TGCAGCGTTTCACTAGCGGGAGGTACCCAAGAGACCCAGTACTTC | CSVSLAGGTQETQYF
TRBJ1-4 | . | TRBV29-1 | TRBD1 | TGCAGCGCCCGGCTAAGGACAGGCTTTACAGACTCTGAAAAACTGTTTTTT | CSARLRTGFTDSEKLFF
TRBJ2-2 | . | TRBV9 | TRBD2 | TGTGCCAGCAGCGTAGAGGCGGGGGGACACACCGGGGAGCTGTTTTTT | CASSVEAGGHTGELFF
TRBJ1-2 | . | TRBV7-2 | TRBD1 | TGTGCCATCGAGGCAGGACAGGGCCCCCAGGGCTACACCTTC | CAIEAGQGPQGYTF
TRBJ2-1 | . | TRBV5-3 | TRBD2 | TGTGCCAGAAGCCCCACCGGGACTAGCGGGGACAATGAGCAGTTCTTC | CARSPTGTSGDNEQFF
TRBJ2-7 | . | TRBV6-6 | . | TGTGCCAGCAGTTACTCGGGCGGGTATCCCTACGAGCAGTACTTC | CASSYSGGYPYEQYF